Below, 17 T cell receptor beta chains from the same sample are listed, as sequenced in a study of T cell repertoires in aging, cancer and after chemotherapy. A mixed TRB-A/B primer pool amplified rearranged TRB by multiplex touch-down PCR. Each CDR3 protein gets one entry after TCRdb re-called the multiplex PCR reads with MiXCR. The repertoire holds about 2,000 distinct CDR3 sequences, with roughly 25% as singletons. Peripheral blood genomic DNA, not sorted cells or RNA, was the template. The sequenced material came from blood. These receptors were obtained from a human donor with a solid tumor.

V and J are TRBV20-1 and TRBJ2-1; 8 bases are a match to TRBD2. V trimming: 5 bases; J trimming: 6 bases; junction bases outside the gene matches: 9. Germline CDR1 reads DFQATT; CDR2 reads SNEGSKA (reference sequence). The CDR3 runs 14 residues. CDR3 sequence reads: CSAGSGRLSNEQFF. CDR3 sequence (DNA): TGCAGTGCTGGAAGCGGGAGACTCTCCAATGAGCAGTTCTTC.

By share, this clonotype counts as medium-sized. V is TRBV7-2 and J is TRBJ2-5; D is unresolved. In germline, CDR1 is SGHTA, CDR2 FQGNSA. V lost 5 bases, J lost 5 bases, and 18 bases lay in between. This CDR3 is 15 amino acids long. The CDR3 DNA is TGTGCCAGCAGCCCCCCCCCCCGGGCGAGGGAGACCCAGTACTTC. Translating it yields CASSPPPRARETQYF.

By proportion, this clonotype is medium-sized. The chain combines TRBV5-3 with TRBJ2-7; 8 nucleotides align to TRBD1. TRBV5-3 is classed as an ORF, of uncertain function. This CDR3 has 19 residues. V gave up 3 bases and J gave up 5 bases; unmatched junction bases: 22. The CDR3 DNA reads TGTGCCAGAAGCTGGCCAAGGACAGGGAAGGCGGGTCCTACGAACGAGCAGTACTTC. Residues: CARSWPRTGKAGPTNEQYF.

The chain links TRBV29-1 to TRBJ2-1, with 9 bases identical to TRBD1. J lost 6 bases, V lost 8 bases, and 5 bases had no gene match. This CDR3 is 12 amino acids long. The germline V gene has CDR1 SQVTM and CDR2 ANQGSEA. The CDR3: CSSGTGTNEQFF. CDR3 DNA: TGCAGCTCTGGGACAGGGACCAATGAGCAGTTCTTC.

Sample share makes this clonotype large. This CDR3 reads CAWSVIGRESYGYTF. In DNA form, the CDR3 reads TGTGCCTGGAGTGTTATCGGCCGGGAGTCCTATGGCTACACCTTC. The chain joins TRBV30 to TRBJ1-2, with D hard to call. The V end lost 0 bases, the J end lost 4 bases, and 15 bases lay between the germline ends. The CDR3 is made up of 15 amino acids. Germline CDR1 and CDR2: GTSNPN and SVGIG (reference sequence).

This clonotype is labeled as medium-sized. This chain connects TRBV10-1 to TRBJ2-1; TRBD2 aligns across 7 bases. Trimming at V came to 0 bases and at J to 8 bases, leaving 10 bases not matched to a gene. CDR1 and CDR2 (germline): WNHNN, SYGVQD (reference sequence). The CDR3 consists of 16 residues. The CDR3 reads CASSESKIGRKYEQFF. The CDR3 DNA reads TGCGCCAGCAGTGAGTCTAAGATCGGGAGGAAATATGAGCAGTTCTTC.

This clonotype rates as medium-sized. The chain is built from TRBV6-5 and TRBJ2-7; D not resolved. The CDR3 covers 12 residues. Per the germline V gene, CDR1 is MNHEY and CDR2 is SVGAGI. The CDR3 region has the DNA TGTGCTTCCTCGGATTATTCCTACGAGCAGTACTTC. This codes for CASSDYSYEQYF.

By sample fraction, this clonotype is medium-sized (0.01 to 0.1%). The V and J genes are TRBV20-1 and TRBJ2-7, with 10 nucleotides matching TRBD2. Germline trimming cut 5 bases from V and 4 bases from J; bases unmatched to any gene: 8. The CDR3 covers 14 residues. The germline gives CDR1 DFQATT, CDR2 SNEGSKA (reference sequence). CDR3 sequence reads: CSARAGGPWYEQYF. The CDR3 bases are TGCAGTGCTCGAGCGGGAGGGCCTTGGTACGAGCAGTACTTC.

Comment on this clonotype: A single base separates this from a much larger clone, so it may be a read error. The V gene is TRBV7-2, the J gene TRBJ2-2, with D hard to call. Germline CDR1 is SGHTA and CDR2 is FQGNSA. The CDR3 covers 13 residues. With 5 bases removed from V and 7 bases from J, the gap between germline ends came to 11 bases. The CDR3 coding sequence is TGTGCCAGCAGCCCCGATCCTAACGGGGAGCTGTTTTTT. It translates to CASSPDPNGELFF.

This clonotype is medium-sized. The rearrangement uses TRBV7-2 and TRBJ1-2, with D uncertain. From germline, CDR1 is SGHTA and CDR2 FQGNSA. This CDR3 comprises 13 residues. Trimming took 2 bases from V and 6 from J, leaving 10 bases between them. The CDR3 reads CASSLLVADGYTF. The CDR3 DNA follows: TGTGCCAGCAGCTTATTGGTAGCAGATGGCTACACCTTC.

Concerning this clonotype itself: It is likely a read error, because the conserved phenylalanine at the end of the CDR3 is missing. The CDR3 loop is CSARGEVSGRAANKQGSYNEQFL. In nucleotides, the CDR3 is TGCAGTGCTAGAGGCGAGGTTAGCGGGAGGGCCGCAAATAAGCAGGGCTCCTACAATGAGCAGTTCTTA. This sequence joins TRBV20-1 and TRBJ2-1; TRBD2 matches 11 bases. Germline CDR1 is DFQATT and CDR2 is SNEGSKA (reference sequence). The trim removed 1 base at V and 0 bases at J, leaving 23 bases unmatched. The CDR3 runs to 23 residues.

By share, this clonotype ranks as medium-sized. This rearrangement joins TRBV11-2 to TRBJ2-3; D is unclear. The ends were cut back, 1 base at V and 8 bases at J, with 13 bases in the middle. Germline CDR1 reads SGHAT; CDR2 reads FQNNGV. This CDR3 contains 14 residues. For the CDR3, the DNA is TGTGCCAGCAGCTTAGCGACAAGGATAGGTACGCAGTATTTT. Translated: CASSLATRIGTQYF. The full variable domain, its missing parts supplied by reference TRBV11-2 and TRBJ2-3, is EAGVAQSPRYKIIEKRQSVAFWCNPISGHATLYWYQQILGQGPKLLIQFQNNGVVDDSQLPKDRFSAERLKGVDSTLKIQPAKLEDSAVYLCASSLATRIGTQYFGPGTRLTVL.

This clonotype is deemed large. The chain employs TRBV19 and TRBJ2-5, with D perhaps matching TRBD1 or TRBD2 (5 bases each). Trimming cost V 1 base and J 5 bases, with 5 bases left between them. Germline loops: CDR1 LNHDA, CDR2 SQIVND (reference sequence). This CDR3 contains 12 residues. The CDR3 loop is CASSIGGETQYF. CDR3 bases: TGTGCCAGTAGTATAGGGGGGGAGACCCAGTACTTC.

Within the sample, this clonotype is medium-sized (0.01 to 0.1%). This chain links TRBV20-1 with TRBJ2-7; D may match TRBD1 or TRBD2 (5 bases each). The CDR3 has 16 residues. The V end was cut by 0 bases, the J end by 5 bases, with 20 bases between. CDR1 is DFQATT and CDR2 is SNEGSKA in the germline V gene (reference sequence). The CDR3 spells CSARDSVGVNPHEQYF. CDR3 DNA: TGCAGTGCTAGAGATTCCGTGGGGGTAAACCCCCACGAGCAGTACTTC.

This clonotype occurred a few times. The V call is TRBV20-1, the J call TRBJ2-7; TRBD1 matches at 10 bases. This CDR3 spans 15 amino acids. V trimming: 6 bases; J trimming: 3 bases; junction bases outside the gene matches: 11. Looked up from germline, CDR1 is DFQATT and CDR2 is SNEGSKA (reference sequence). The CDR3 protein is CSAEPPGQGSYEQYF. CDR3 sequence (DNA): TGCAGTGCCGAGCCACCGGGACAGGGGAGCTACGAGCAGTACTTC.

By proportion, this clonotype is medium-sized. The chain links TRBV10-3 to TRBJ1-5; D unresolved. The CDR3 runs 13 residues. CDR1 and CDR2 (germline): ENHRY, SYGVKD. The CDR3 reads CATSVGEGQPQHF. The CDR3 nucleotides are TGTGCGACATCCGTCGGGGAAGGGCAGCCCCAGCATTTT.

The rearrangement links TRBV2 to TRBJ1-2; D unresolved. Trimming shortened V by 4 bases and J by 4 bases, and 7 bases separated the two germline ends. The CDR3 spans 12 residues. Per the germline V gene, CDR1 is SNHLY and CDR2 is FYNNEI. The CDR3 here is CASSVRLYGYTF. The DNA for the CDR3 is TGTGCCAGCAGTGTACGTCTCTATGGCTACACCTTC.